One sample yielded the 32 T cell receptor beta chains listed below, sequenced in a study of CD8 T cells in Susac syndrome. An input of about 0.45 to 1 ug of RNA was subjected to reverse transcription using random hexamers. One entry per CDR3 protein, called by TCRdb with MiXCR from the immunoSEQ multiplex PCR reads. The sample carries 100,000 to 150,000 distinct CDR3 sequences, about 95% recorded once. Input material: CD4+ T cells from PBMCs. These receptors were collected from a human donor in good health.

The CDR3 spells CASSPAGTAGGEQYF. The CDR3 coding sequence is TGTGCCAGCAGCCCCGCCGGGACGGCAGGGGGGGAGCAGTACTTC. The chain carries TRBV4-2 and TRBJ2-7; tentatively, D is TRBD1 (7 bases). The CDR3 totals 15 residues. V was clipped by 4 bases and J by 7 bases, with 20 bases between them. Germline V CDR1 and CDR2: LGHNA, YNFKEQ.

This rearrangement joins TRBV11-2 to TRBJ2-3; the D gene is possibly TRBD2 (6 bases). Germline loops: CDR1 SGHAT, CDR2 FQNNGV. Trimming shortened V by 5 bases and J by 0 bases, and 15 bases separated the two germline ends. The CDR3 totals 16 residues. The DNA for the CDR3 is TGTGCCAGCAGCCCGGGACTCAAGTTTAGCACAGATACGCAGTATTTT. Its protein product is CASSPGLKFSTDTQYF.

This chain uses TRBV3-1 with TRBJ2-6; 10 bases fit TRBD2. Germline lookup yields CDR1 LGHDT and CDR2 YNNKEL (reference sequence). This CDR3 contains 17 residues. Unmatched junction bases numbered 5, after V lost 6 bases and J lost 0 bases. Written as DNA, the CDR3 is TGTGCCAGCAGTCCGGGACTAGCGTCCTCTGGGGCCAACGTCCTGACTTTC. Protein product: CASSPGLASSGANVLTF.

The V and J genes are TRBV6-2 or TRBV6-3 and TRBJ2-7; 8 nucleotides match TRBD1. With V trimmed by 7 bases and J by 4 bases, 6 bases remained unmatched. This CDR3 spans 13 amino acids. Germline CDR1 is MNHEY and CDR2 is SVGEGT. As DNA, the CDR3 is TGTGCCAGCATTCGTCAGGGGGCTTACGAGCAGTACTTC. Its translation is CASIRQGAYEQYF.

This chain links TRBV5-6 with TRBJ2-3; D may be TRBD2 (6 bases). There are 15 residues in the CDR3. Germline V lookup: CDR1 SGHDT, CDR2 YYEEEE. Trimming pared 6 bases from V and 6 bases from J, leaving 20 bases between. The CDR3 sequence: CASNPGVSLIDTQYF. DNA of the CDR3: TGTGCCAGCAATCCGGGAGTATCTCTAATTGATACGCAGTATTTT.

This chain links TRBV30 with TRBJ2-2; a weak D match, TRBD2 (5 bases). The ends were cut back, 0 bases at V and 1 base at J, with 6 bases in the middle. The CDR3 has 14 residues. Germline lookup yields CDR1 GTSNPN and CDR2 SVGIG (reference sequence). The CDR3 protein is CAWSVGGNTGELFF. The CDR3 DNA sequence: TGTGCCTGGAGTGTAGGAGGGAACACCGGGGAGCTGTTTTTT.

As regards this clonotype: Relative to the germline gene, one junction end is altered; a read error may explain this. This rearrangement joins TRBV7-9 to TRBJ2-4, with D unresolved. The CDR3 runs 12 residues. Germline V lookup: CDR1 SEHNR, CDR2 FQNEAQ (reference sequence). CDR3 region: CASSVAKNIQYF. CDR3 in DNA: TGTGCCAGCAGCGTAGCCAAAAACATTCAGTACTTC.

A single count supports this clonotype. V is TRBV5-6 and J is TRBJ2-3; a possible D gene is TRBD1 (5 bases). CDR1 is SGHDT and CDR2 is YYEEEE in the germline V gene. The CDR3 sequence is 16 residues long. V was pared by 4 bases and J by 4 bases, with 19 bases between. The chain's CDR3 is CASSPPDKFRPDTQYF. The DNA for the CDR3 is TGTGCCAGCAGCCCCCCGGACAAGTTTAGACCAGATACGCAGTATTTT.

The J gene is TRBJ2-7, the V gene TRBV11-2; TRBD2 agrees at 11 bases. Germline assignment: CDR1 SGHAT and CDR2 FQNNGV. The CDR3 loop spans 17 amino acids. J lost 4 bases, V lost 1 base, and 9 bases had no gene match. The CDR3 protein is CASSLVSTSGSLYEQYF. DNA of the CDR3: TGTGCCAGCAGCTTAGTTTCTACTAGCGGGAGTTTGTACGAGCAGTACTTC.

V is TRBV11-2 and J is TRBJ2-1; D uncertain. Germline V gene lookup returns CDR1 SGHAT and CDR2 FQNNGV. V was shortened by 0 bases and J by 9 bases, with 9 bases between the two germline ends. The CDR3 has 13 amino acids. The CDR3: CASSLEFSGEQFF. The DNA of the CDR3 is TGTGCCAGCAGCTTAGAATTCAGTGGTGAGCAGTTCTTC.

The CDR3 region has the DNA TGTGCCAGCAGCCAAGACCAGGGAGGCTACACCTTC. Its translation is CASSQDQGGYTF. V usage is TRBV14 and J usage is TRBJ1-2; tentative D call: TRBD1 (5 bases). V lost 0 bases, J lost 8 bases, and 7 bases lay in between. This CDR3 contains 12 residues. Germline V gives CDR1 SGHDN, CDR2 FVKESK.

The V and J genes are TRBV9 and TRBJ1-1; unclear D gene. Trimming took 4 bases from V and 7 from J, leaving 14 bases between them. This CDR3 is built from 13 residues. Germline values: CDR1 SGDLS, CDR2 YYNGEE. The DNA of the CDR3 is TGTGCCAGCAGCCCAGACCCCACAGTTGAAGCTTTCTTT. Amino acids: CASSPDPTVEAFF.

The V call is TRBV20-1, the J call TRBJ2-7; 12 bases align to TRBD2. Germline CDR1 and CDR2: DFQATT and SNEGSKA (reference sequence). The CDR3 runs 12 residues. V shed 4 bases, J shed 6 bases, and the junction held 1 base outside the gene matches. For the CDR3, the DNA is TGCAGTGCTAAGACTAGCGGGAGCGAGCAGTACTTC. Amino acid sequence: CSAKTSGSEQYF.

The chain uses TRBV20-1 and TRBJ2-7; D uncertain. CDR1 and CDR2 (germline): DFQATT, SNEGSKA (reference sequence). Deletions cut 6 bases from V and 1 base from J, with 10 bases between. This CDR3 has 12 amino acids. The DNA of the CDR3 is TGCAGTGCGCAGGACCGATCCTACGAGCAGTACTTC. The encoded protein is CSAQDRSYEQYF.

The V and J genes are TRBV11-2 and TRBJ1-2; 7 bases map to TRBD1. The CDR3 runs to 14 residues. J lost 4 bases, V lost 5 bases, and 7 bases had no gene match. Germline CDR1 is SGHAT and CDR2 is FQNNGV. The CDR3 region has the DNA TGTGCCAGCAGCCCCGAGACAGGGTTCTATGGCTACACCTTC. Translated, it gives CASSPETGFYGYTF.

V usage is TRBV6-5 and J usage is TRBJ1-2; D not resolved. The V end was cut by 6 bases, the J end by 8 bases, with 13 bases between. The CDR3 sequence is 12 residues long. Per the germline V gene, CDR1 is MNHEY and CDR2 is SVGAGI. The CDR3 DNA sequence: TGTGCCAGCAGGACCTCTATACGAGGCTACACCTTC. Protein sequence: CASRTSIRGYTF.

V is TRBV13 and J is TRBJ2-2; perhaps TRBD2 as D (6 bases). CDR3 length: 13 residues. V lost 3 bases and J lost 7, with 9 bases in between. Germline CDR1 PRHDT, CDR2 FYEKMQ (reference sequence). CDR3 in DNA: TGTGCCAGCAGCTTGGAGGGGCTCGGGGAGCTGTTTTTT. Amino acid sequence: CASSLEGLGELFF. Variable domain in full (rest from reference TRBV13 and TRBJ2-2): AAGVIQSPRHLIKEKRETATLKCYPIPRHDTVYWYQQGPGQDPQFLISFYEKMQSDKGSIPDRFSAQQFSDYHSELNMSSLELGDSALYFCASSLEGLGELFFGEGSRLTVL.

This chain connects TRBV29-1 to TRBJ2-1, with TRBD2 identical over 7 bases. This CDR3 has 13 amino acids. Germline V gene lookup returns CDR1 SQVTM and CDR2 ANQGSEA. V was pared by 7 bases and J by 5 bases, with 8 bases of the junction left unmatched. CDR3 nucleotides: TGCAGCGGATTGCGGGAGAGACACAATGAGCAGTTCTTC. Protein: CSGLRERHNEQFF.

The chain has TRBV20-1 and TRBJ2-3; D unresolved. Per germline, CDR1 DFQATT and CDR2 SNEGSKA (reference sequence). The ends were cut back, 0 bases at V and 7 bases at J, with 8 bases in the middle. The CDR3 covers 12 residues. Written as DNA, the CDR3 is TGCAGTGCTAGAGATGATACCTATACGCAGTATTTT. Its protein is CSARDDTYTQYF.

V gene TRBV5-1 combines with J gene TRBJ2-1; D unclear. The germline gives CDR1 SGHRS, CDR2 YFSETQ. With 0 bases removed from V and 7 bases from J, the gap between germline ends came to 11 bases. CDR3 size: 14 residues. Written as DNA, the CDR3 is TGCGCCAGCAGCTTGGCCGGTCTCCAGAATGAGCAGTTCTTC. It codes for CASSLAGLQNEQFF.

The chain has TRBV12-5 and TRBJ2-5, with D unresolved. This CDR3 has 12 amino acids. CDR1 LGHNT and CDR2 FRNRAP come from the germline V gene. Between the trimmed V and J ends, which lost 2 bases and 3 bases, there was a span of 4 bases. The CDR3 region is CASGLIEETQYF. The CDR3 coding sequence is TGTGCTAGTGGTTTGATCGAAGAGACCCAGTACTTC.

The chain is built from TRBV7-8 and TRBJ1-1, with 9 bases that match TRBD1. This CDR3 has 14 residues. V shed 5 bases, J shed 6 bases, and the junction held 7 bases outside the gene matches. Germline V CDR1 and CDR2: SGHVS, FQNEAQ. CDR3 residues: CASSLGTGSPEAFF. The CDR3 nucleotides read TGTGCCAGCAGCCTGGGGACAGGGAGCCCTGAAGCTTTCTTT.

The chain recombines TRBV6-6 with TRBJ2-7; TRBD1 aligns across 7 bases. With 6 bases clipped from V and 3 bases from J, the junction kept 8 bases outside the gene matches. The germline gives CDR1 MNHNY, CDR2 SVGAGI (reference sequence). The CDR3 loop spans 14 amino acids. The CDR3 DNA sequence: TGTGCCAGCAGCCCGTCCAGGGGGATCTACGAGCAGTACTTC. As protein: CASSPSRGIYEQYF.

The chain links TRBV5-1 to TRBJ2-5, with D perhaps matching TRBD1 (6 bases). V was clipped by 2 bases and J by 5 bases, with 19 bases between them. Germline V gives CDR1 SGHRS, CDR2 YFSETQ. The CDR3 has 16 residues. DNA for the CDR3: TGCGCCAGCAGCTTTATGACAGGACCCCCCGAGGAGACCCAGTACTTC. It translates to CASSFMTGPPEETQYF. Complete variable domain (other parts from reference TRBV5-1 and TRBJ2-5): KAGVTQTPRYLIKTRGQQVTLSCSPISGHRSVSWYQQTPGQGLQFLFEYFSETQRNKGNFPGRFSGRQFSNSRSEMNVSTLELGDSALYLCASSFMTGPPEETQYFGPGTRLLVL.

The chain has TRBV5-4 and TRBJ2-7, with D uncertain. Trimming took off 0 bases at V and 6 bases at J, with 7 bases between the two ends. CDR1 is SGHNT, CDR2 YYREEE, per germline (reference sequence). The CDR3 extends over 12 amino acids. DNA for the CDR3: TGTGCCAGCAGCTTGGAGGTCGGCGAGCAGTACTTC. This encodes CASSLEVGEQYF.

The CDR3 DNA follows: TGCGCCAGCAGCCCACCGGGACAGGGGGCGGACGAGCAGTACTTC. This codes for CASSPPGQGADEQYF. V usage is TRBV5-1 and J usage is TRBJ2-7; 12 nucleotides align to TRBD1. Germline trimming cut 4 bases from V and 5 bases from J; bases unmatched to any gene: 7. The germline CDR1 and CDR2 sequences are SGHRS and YFSETQ. The CDR3 sequence is 15 residues long.

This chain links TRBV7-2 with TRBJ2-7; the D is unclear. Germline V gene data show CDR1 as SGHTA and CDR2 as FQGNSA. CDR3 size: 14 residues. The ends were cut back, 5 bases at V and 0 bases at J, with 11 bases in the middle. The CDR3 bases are TGTGCCAGCAGCCCACGACCCAGCTCCTACGAGCAGTACTTC. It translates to CASSPRPSSYEQYF.

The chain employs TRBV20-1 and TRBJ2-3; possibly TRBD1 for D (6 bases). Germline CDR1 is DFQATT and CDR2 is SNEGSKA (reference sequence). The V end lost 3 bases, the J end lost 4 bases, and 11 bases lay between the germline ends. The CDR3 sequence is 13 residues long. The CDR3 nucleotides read TGCAGTGCTAGGCGGCAGGGGTCAGATACGCAGTATTTT. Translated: CSARRQGSDTQYF.

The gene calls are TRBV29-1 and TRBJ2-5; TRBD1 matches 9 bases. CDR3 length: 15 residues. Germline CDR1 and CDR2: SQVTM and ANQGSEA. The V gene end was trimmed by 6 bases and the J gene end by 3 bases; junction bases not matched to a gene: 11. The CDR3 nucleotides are TGCAGCGTCCTTCACCTCCGGGACAGGGAAGAGACCCAGTACTTC. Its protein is CSVLHLRDREETQYF.

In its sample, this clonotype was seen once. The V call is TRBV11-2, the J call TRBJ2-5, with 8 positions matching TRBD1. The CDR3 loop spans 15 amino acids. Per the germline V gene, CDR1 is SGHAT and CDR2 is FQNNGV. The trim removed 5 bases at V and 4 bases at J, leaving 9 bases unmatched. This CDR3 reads CASSLGQGLSETQYF. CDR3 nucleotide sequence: TGTGCCAGCAGCCTCGGACAGGGTTTGTCAGAGACCCAGTACTTC.

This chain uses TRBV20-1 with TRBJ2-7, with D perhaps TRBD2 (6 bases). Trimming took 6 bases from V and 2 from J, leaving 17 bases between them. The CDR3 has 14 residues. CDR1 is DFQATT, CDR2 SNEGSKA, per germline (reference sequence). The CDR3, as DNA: TGCAGTGCCCTTTTGTCGGGAGCTACCTACGAGCAGTACTTC. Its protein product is CSALLSGATYEQYF.

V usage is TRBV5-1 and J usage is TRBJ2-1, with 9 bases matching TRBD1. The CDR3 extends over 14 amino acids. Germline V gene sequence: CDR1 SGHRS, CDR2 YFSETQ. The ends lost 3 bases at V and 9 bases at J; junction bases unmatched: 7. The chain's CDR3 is CASSSRDRDGEQFF. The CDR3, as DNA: TGCGCCAGCAGCTCCCGGGACAGGGATGGTGAGCAGTTCTTC.